A selection of T cell receptor beta chains follows, all from one sample in a study of blood T cells in healthy people across ages. TCRdb used MiXCR to reprocess the 5' RACE reads, holding one entry per CDR3 protein. The sample has roughly 1.7 million distinct CDR3 sequences, around 36% seen once. Sequenced sample: blood. The receptors were sampled from a woman aged 25 to 45 in good health. The CDR3 runs from the conserved cysteine through the conserved F or W. D genes are given only for firm matches. A clone size is listed for some rows: how often the clone was seen (once, few, many), or a class if it is expanded.

V gene	J gene	clone size	D gene	CDR3 protein	CDR3 DNA
TRBV15	TRBJ1-2	.	.	CATSRGARLRTHGYTF	TGTGCCACCAGCAGAGGGGCCAGACTCAGAACCCATGGCTACACCTTC
TRBV4-2	TRBJ2-1	few	.	CASSQDPSDNEQFF	TGTGCCAGCAGCCAAGATCCTTCCGACAATGAGCAGTTCTTC
TRBV9	TRBJ2-1	.	TRBD2	CASSVAGGLSNEQFF	TGTGCCAGCAGCGTAGCGGGAGGATTAAGCAATGAGCAGTTCTTC
TRBV3-1	TRBJ2-3	.	.	CACSQVPSYTDTQYF	TGTGCCTGCAGCCAAGTACCCAGCTACACAGATACGCAGTATTTT
TRBV7-2	TRBJ2-7	few	TRBD1	CASSSHPGGGEQYF	TGTGCCAGCAGCTCTCACCCAGGGGGCGGCGAGCAGTACTTC
TRBV28	TRBJ1-2	once	TRBD1	CASSCPRQGVRGYTF	TGTGCCAGCAGTTGCCCGAGACAGGGGGTGCGTGGCTACACCTTC
TRBV5-1	TRBJ2-7	many	TRBD1	CASSLGDRDSYEQYF	TGCGCCAGCAGCTTGGGGGACAGGGACTCCTACGAGCAGTACTTC
TRBV29-1	TRBJ1-2	many	.	CSVEQGDYGYTF	TGCAGCGTTGAACAGGGTGACTATGGCTACACCTTC
TRBV2	TRBJ1-2	few	TRBD1	CASSELGQLLGYGYTF	TGTGCCAGCAGTGAATTGGGACAGTTACTCGGGTATGGCTACACCTTC
TRBV30	TRBJ2-7	.	.	CAWSAGDSYEQYF	TGTGCCTGGAGTGCCGGCGACTCCTACGAGCAGTACTTC
TRBV30	TRBJ1-2	.	.	CAWSVLLGTWDYGYTF	TGTGCCTGGAGTGTACTCTTGGGGACCTGGGATTATGGCTACACCTTC
TRBV5-6	TRBJ2-7	many	TRBD1	CASSLGTDYSYEQYF	TGCGCCAGCAGTCTCGGGACAGACTACTCCTACGAGCAGTACTTC
TRBV29-1	TRBJ2-5	many	.	CSVEDRLNFGETQYF	TGCAGCGTTGAAGATCGCCTGAATTTTGGTGAGACCCAGTACTTC
TRBV6-2/TRBV6-3	TRBJ2-7	.	TRBD1	CASSSFEQGAKGREQYF	TGTGCCAGCAGTTCCTTTGAACAGGGGGCTAAGGGGCGCGAGCAGTACTTC
TRBV5-1	TRBJ2-1	.	TRBD1	CASFDRGSYNEQFF	TGCGCCAGCTTCGACAGGGGATCTTACAATGAGCAGTTCTTC
TRBV29-1	TRBJ2-1	many	TRBD2	CSVVSGTSSEQFF	TGCAGCGTCGTTTCCGGGACTAGCAGTGAGCAGTTCTTC
TRBV28	TRBJ2-3	many	.	CASSSTTSTDTQYF	TGTGCCAGCAGTTCTACCACTAGCACAGATACGCAGTATTTT
TRBV27	TRBJ2-1	.	.	CATQSSHNEQFF	TGTGCCACTCAGAGCTCCCACAATGAGCAGTTCTTC
TRBV6-1	TRBJ1-4	.	.	CASSVLSRNEKLFF	TGTGCCAGCAGTGTCCTCTCCCGTAATGAAAAACTGTTTTTT
TRBV3-1	TRBJ2-7	.	TRBD2	CASSLRGAGFSYEQYF	TGTGCCAGCAGCCTAAGGGGAGCGGGGTTTTCCTACGAGCAGTACTTC
TRBV30	TRBJ2-1	.	TRBD2	CAWTGLLAGLDEQFF	TGTGCCTGGACAGGATTACTAGCGGGTTTGGATGAGCAGTTCTTC
TRBV3-1	TRBJ2-1	.	TRBD2	CASSQGLAGGGYNEQFF	TGTGCCAGCAGCCAAGGCCTAGCGGGAGGAGGGTACAATGAGCAGTTCTTC
TRBV7-2	TRBJ2-1	.	.	CASSDRDWDNEQFF	TGTGCCAGCAGCGACCGGGACTGGGACAATGAGCAGTTCTTC
TRBV20-1	TRBJ2-1	few	.	CSARVENNEQFF	TGCAGTGCTCGGGTAGAAAACAATGAGCAGTTCTTC
TRBV5-1	TRBJ2-3	few	TRBD2	CASSLVSGGGSPTDTQYF	TGCGCCAGCAGCTTGGTTTCTGGCGGGGGGTCCCCCACAGATACGCAGTATTTT
TRBV6-5	TRBJ1-4	.	.	CASSYSSYGISNEKRFF	TGTGCCAGCAGTTACTCGAGTTACGGGATCTCGAATGAAAAACGGTTTTTT
TRBV28	TRBJ2-2	.	.	CASSPPQMNTWELFF	TGTGCCAGCAGCCCCCCGCAGATGAACACCTGGGAGCTGTTTTTT
TRBV6-6	TRBJ1-1	few	.	CASSYTEGGNTEAFF	TGTGCCAGCAGTTACACCGAAGGGGGGAACACTGAAGCTTTCTTT
TRBV6-6	TRBJ2-1	.	TRBD2	CASSSGSGGACDEQFF	TGTGCCAGCAGTTCCGGTAGCGGGGGGGCTTGCGATGAGCAGTTCTTC
TRBV3-1	TRBJ2-5	.	TRBD2	CASSHLAEETQYF	TGTGCCAGCAGCCACCTAGCGGAAGAGACCCAGTACTTC
TRBV2	TRBJ1-2	.	.	CASSETGPFNGYTF	TGTGCCAGCAGCGAAACAGGCCCCTTTAATGGCTACACCTTC
TRBV20-1	TRBJ2-5	.	.	CSASPPPETQYF	TGCAGTGCCTCGCCCCCCCCAGAGACCCAGTACTTC
TRBV20-1	TRBJ2-1	.	TRBD2	CSARGREAYNEQFF	TGCAGTGCTAGAGGGCGGGAGGCCTACAATGAGCAGTTCTTC
TRBV12-3/TRBV12-4	TRBJ2-7	many	TRBD1	CASSLSPRGHEQYF	TGTGCCAGCAGTCTGTCCCCCAGGGGGCACGAGCAGTACTTC
TRBV28	TRBJ2-3	.	TRBD2	CASSSPGRGTDTQYF	TGTGCCAGCAGTTCCCCAGGGAGGGGAACAGATACGCAGTATTTT
TRBV4-1	TRBJ2-7	few	TRBD2	CASSQDNGRASYEQYF	TGCGCCAGCAGCCAAGATAATGGGAGGGCCTCCTACGAGCAGTACTTC